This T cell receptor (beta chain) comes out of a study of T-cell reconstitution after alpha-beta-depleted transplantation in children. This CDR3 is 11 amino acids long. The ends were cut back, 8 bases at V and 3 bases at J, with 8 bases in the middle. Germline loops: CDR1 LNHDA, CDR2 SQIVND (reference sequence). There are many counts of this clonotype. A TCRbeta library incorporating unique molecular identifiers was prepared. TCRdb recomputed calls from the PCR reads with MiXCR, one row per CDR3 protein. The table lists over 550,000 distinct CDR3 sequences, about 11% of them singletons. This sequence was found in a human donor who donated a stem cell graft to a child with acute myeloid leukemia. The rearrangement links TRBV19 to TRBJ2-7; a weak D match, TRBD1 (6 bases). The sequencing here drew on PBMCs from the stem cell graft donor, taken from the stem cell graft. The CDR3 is CASGDNYEQYF. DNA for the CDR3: TGTGCCAGTGGGGACAACTACGAGCAGTACTTC.